These T cell receptor beta chains were read from a single sample in a study of blood T cell repertoires in COVID-19. The repertoire was sequenced with immunoSEQ multiplex PCR; TCRdb's copy has only in-frame clones and lacks some. In the table there are 110,000 or so clones, about 85% of which are singletons. Material for sequencing was peripheral blood. The source of these receptors is a man aged 35-49 years with acute or convalescent COVID-19. The CDR3 runs from the conserved cysteine through the conserved F or W. Each record gives: V gene, J gene, clone size, D gene, CDR3 DNA, CDR3 protein. A D gene is named only where the DNA matches it firmly. Clone size is stated in some rows and not others, as once, few, many or a class when expanded.

>TRBV6-5|TRBJ1-1|NA|TRBD1
TGTGCCAGCAGTTACGGCCAGGGGGCTGAAGCTTTCTTT
CASSYGQGAEAFF
>TRBV2|TRBJ2-3|NA|NA
TGTGCCAGCATAGGAGGGGGCCGAGCGCAGTATTTT
CASIGGGRAQYF
>TRBV5-6|TRBJ1-1|NA|NA
TGTGCCAGCAGCGTTCCCGGGGTGAACACTGAAGCTTTCTTT
CASSVPGVNTEAFF
>TRBV5-4|TRBJ1-3|few|TRBD1
TGTGCCAGCAGCTCGGACAGGGGAAACACCATATATTTT
CASSSDRGNTIYF
>TRBV18|TRBJ2-2|NA|NA
TGTGCCAGCAAAGCGACAGGTTCCGGGGAGCTGTTTTTT
CASKATGSGELFF
>TRBV2|TRBJ2-7|once|TRBD2
TGTGCCAGCACCGCCCGGGGACTAGCGATTGTCTACGAGCAGTACTTC
CASTARGLAIVYEQYF
>TRBV13|TRBJ2-5|NA|NA
TGTGCCAGCAGCCCCCGGTACGGCCAAGAGACCCAGTACTTC
CASSPRYGQETQYF
>TRBV19|TRBJ2-3|NA|TRBD2
TGTGCCAGTACCTCGAAGCCGGGACTAGCGTCCCGGGGATCAGATACGCAGTATTTT
CASTSKPGLASRGSDTQYF
>TRBV19|TRBJ2-2|NA|NA
TGTGCCAGTAGCCAAGTACAGGGAAGGGAGCTGTTTTTT
CASSQVQGRELFF
>TRBV5-8|TRBJ2-3|NA|TRBD2
TGTGCCAGCAGCCCAGGGACTAGCGGGGCTGGGGATACGCAGTATTTT
CASSPGTSGAGDTQYF
>TRBV19|TRBJ1-1|NA|NA
TGTGCCAGTAGTATTTTCAGTTTGAACACTGAAGCTTTCTTT
CASSIFSLNTEAFF
>TRBV6-5|TRBJ2-7|NA|NA
TGTGCCAGCGCAAATCCCGGGGAATCCTACGAGCAGTACTTC
CASANPGESYEQYF
>TRBV5-4|TRBJ2-2|NA|TRBD1
TGTGCCAGCAGCTTGAGAGGGGGCGCCGGGGAGCTGTTTTTT
CASSLRGGAGELFF
>TRBV7-9|TRBJ2-1|NA|TRBD2
TGTGCCAGCAGCCACGGGACTAGCGGGGTCAATGAGCAGTTCTTC
CASSHGTSGVNEQFF
>TRBV7-3|TRBJ1-6|few|NA
TGTGCCAGCAGCTTAAAGGGGAGGGCAGAAGTTTCTTCCTATAATTCACCCCTCCACTTT
CASSLKGRAEVSSYNSPLHF
>TRBV11-3|TRBJ2-2|NA|TRBD1
TGTGCCAGCAGCCCCAGACAGGGTGGCACCGGGGAGCTGTTTTTT
CASSPRQGGTGELFF
>TRBV11-2|TRBJ1-6|NA|NA
TGTGCCAGCAGCTTAGATCCCCCCCTCGCGGGACCCCTCCACTTT
CASSLDPPLAGPLHF